The 25 T cell receptor beta chains presented below share a single source sample, sequenced in a study of graft-versus-host responses after intestinal transplantation. The protocol was immunoSEQ multiplex PCR, while the TCRdb copy is restricted to in-frame clones and leaves out a portion. This table has about 25,000 clones, more than 80% appearing once. The sequencing here drew on PBMCs, taken 18 days after transplant. The receptors derive from a human patient who received an intestinal transplant, so some T cells may come from the graft donor.

The chain carries TRBV7-9 and TRBJ1-2, with D perhaps matching TRBD1 (5 bases). The germline CDR1 and CDR2 sequences are SEHNR and FQNEAQ (reference sequence). V gave up 6 bases and J gave up 7 bases, with 12 bases separating them. The CDR3 runs 12 residues. CDR3 amino acids: CASSFRDAGYTF. As DNA, the CDR3 is TGTGCCAGCAGTTTCCGGGACGCTGGCTACACCTTC. Variable domain in full (rest from reference TRBV7-9 and TRBJ1-2): DTGVSQNPRHKITKRGQNVTFRCDPISEHNRLYWYRQTLGQGPEFLTYFQNEAQLEKSRLLSDRFSAERPKGSFSTLEIQRTEQGDSAMYLCASSFRDAGYTFGSGTRLTVV.

The V call is TRBV30, the J call TRBJ2-6, with D perhaps matching TRBD1 (6 bases). The CDR3 is made up of 17 amino acids. CDR1 and CDR2 from the germline V gene are GTSNPN and SVGIG (reference sequence). Trimming removed 1 base from V and 4 bases from J, with 17 bases in between. The CDR3 spells CAWSDRQELSGANVLTF. CDR3 DNA sequence: TGTGCCTGGAGTGACAGACAGGAACTGTCCGGGGCCAACGTCCTGACTTTC.

The V call is TRBV6-1, the J call TRBJ2-7; D is perhaps TRBD1 (7 bases). In germline, CDR1 is MNHNS, CDR2 SASEGT. CDR3 size: 14 residues. The V end lost 5 bases, the J end lost 4 bases, and 15 bases lay between the germline ends. The CDR3 reads CASSIRQGGYEQYF. In DNA form, the CDR3 reads TGTGCCAGCAGTATTCGACAGGGAGGATACGAGCAGTACTTC.

The chain couples TRBV5-1 to TRBJ1-2, with D unresolved. Germline assignment: CDR1 SGHRS and CDR2 YFSETQ. There are 14 residues in the CDR3. V was shortened by 0 bases and J by 9 bases, with 15 bases between the two germline ends. The CDR3: CASSLENPPESYTF. CDR3 DNA: TGCGCCAGCAGCTTGGAAAACCCCCCTGAGAGCTACACCTTC.

The chain uses TRBV7-8 and TRBJ2-7, with 8 positions matching TRBD1. CDR1 is SGHVS and CDR2 is FQNEAQ in the germline V gene. J lost 4 bases, V lost 1 base, and 3 bases had no gene match. The CDR3 is 14 amino acids. In nucleotides, the CDR3 is TGTGCCAGCAGCTTAGGGACAGGGAGGTACGAGCAGTACTTC. Amino acids: CASSLGTGRYEQYF. Filled out from reference TRBV7-8 and TRBJ2-7, the complete variable domain reads GAGVSQSPRYKVAKRGQDVALRCDPISGHVSLFWYQQALGQGPEFLTYFQNEAQLDKSGLPSDRFFAERPEGSVSTLKIQRTQQEDSAVYLCASSLGTGRYEQYFGPGTRLTVT.

J is TRBJ1-2 and V is TRBV12-5; D possibly corresponds to TRBD1 (5 bases). The CDR3 runs 14 residues. Germline V lookup: CDR1 LGHNT, CDR2 FRNRAP. The V end was cut by 5 bases, the J end by 6 bases, with 16 bases between. CDR3 residues: CASGEDTRVHGYTF. The CDR3 DNA sequence: TGTGCTAGTGGTGAGGACACACGGGTCCATGGCTACACCTTC. Filled out from reference TRBV12-5 and TRBJ1-2, the complete variable domain reads DARVTQTPRHKVTEMGQEVTMRCQPILGHNTVFWYRQTMMQGLELLAYFRNRAPLDDSGMPKDRFSAEMPDATLATLKIQPSEPRDSAVYFCASGEDTRVHGYTFGSGTRLTVV.

This clone was seen just once. The V gene is TRBV2, the J gene TRBJ1-2, with D hard to call. CDR1 and CDR2 from the germline V gene are SNHLY and FYNNEI. V lost 0 bases and J lost 1, with 0 bases in between. The CDR3 spans 12 residues. The CDR3 DNA sequence: TGTGCCAGCAGTGAAGCTAACTATGGCTACACCTTC. Translated, it gives CASSEANYGYTF.

The chain is built from TRBV12-5 and TRBJ1-3; D remains ambiguous. This CDR3 is 15 amino acids long. V was pared by 5 bases and J by 0 bases, with 11 bases between. Germline assignment: CDR1 LGHNT and CDR2 FRNRAP. This chain's CDR3 is CASGLTPSSGNTIYF. The CDR3 DNA is TGTGCTAGTGGTCTTACTCCGAGCTCTGGAAACACCATATATTTT.

V is TRBV7-9 and J is TRBJ2-5, with 15 bases lining up with TRBD2. V lost 4 bases, J lost 5 bases, and 8 bases stayed unmatched. Germline lookup yields CDR1 SEHNR and CDR2 FQNEAQ (reference sequence). There are 17 residues in the CDR3. The CDR3, as DNA: TGTGCCAGCAGCTCCGGACTAGCGGGGGGGCTTGGGGAGACCCAGTACTTC. This sequence encodes CASSSGLAGGLGETQYF. Drawing the rest from reference TRBV7-9 and TRBJ2-5, the complete variable domain is DTGVSQNPRHKITKRGQNVTFRCDPISEHNRLYWYRQTLGQGPEFLTYFQNEAQLEKSRLLSDRFSAERPKGSFSTLEIQRTEQGDSAMYLCASSSGLAGGLGETQYFGPGTRLLVL.

The chain has TRBV9 and TRBJ2-5; the D call may be TRBD1 or TRBD2 (5 bases each). Germline CDR1 SGDLS, CDR2 YYNGEE. This CDR3 is built from 14 residues. V shed 0 bases and J shed 0 bases, with 6 bases lying between them. The CDR3 bases are TGTGCCAGCAGCGTAGCGGGACACCAAGAGACCCAGTACTTC. It specifies CASSVAGHQETQYF.

The CDR3 DNA sequence: TGTGCCAGCAGTTACTCCGGGGACGGCACTGAAGCTTTCTTT. Its translation: CASSYSGDGTEAFF. The V call is TRBV6-5, the J call TRBJ1-1; tentatively, D is TRBD1 (5 bases). The CDR3 has 14 amino acids. The germline V and J ends were trimmed by 0 bases and 4 bases, with 9 bases remaining between them. Per germline, CDR1 MNHEY and CDR2 SVGAGI.

Only one count was recorded for this clone. The V call is TRBV5-1, the J call TRBJ1-1, with 9 bases aligning to TRBD1. Germline V gives CDR1 SGHRS, CDR2 YFSETQ. Trimming took 0 bases from V and 11 from J; bases not matched to a gene: 8. The CDR3 spans 14 residues. This CDR3 reads CASSLAMGQGDAFF. Written as DNA, the CDR3 is TGCGCCAGCAGCTTGGCCATGGGACAGGGTGACGCTTTCTTT.

This clone showed up just once. This chain links TRBV11-3 with TRBJ2-7; 7 nucleotides line up with TRBD1. This CDR3 region has 15 residues. V shed 3 bases, J shed 2 bases, and the junction held 7 bases outside the gene matches. The V gene's germline CDR1 is SGHNT and CDR2 YENEEA. The DNA of the CDR3 is TGTGCCAGCAGCTTGAGGGGGCCCAAAGCCTACGAGCAGTACTTC. Its protein product is CASSLRGPKAYEQYF.

In its sample, this clone was seen a few times. The V gene is TRBV19, the J gene TRBJ1-1, with TRBD1 as a possible D gene (6 bases). The V end lost 4 bases, the J end lost 13 bases, and 22 bases lay between the germline ends. This CDR3 region has 14 residues. CDR1 is LNHDA and CDR2 is SQIVND in the germline V gene (reference sequence). CDR3 amino acids: CASSTYEPAGDVFF. For the CDR3, the DNA is TGTGCCAGTAGTACCTACGAACCGGCAGGGGACGTTTTCTTT. The full variable domain, with the rest looked up from reference TRBV19 and TRBJ1-1, is DGGITQSPKYLFRKEGQNVTLSCEQNLNHDAMYWYRQDPGQGLRLIYYSQIVNDFQKGDIAEGYSVSREKKESFPLTVTSAQKNPTAFYLCASSTYEPAGDVFFGQGTRLTVV.

The chain joins TRBV11-1 to TRBJ1-1, with D possibly being TRBD1 (5 bases). Germline lookup yields CDR1 SGHAT and CDR2 FQDESV (reference sequence). The V end lost 5 bases, the J end lost 3 bases, and 7 bases lay between the germline ends. The CDR3 consists of 12 residues. This CDR3 reads CASSQGHTEAFF. The CDR3 DNA follows: TGTGCCAGCAGCCAGGGACACACTGAAGCTTTCTTT. Combining the CDR3 with reference TRBV11-1 and TRBJ1-1 gives the whole variable domain EAEVAQSPRYKITEKSQAVAFWCDPISGHATLYWYRQILGQGPELLVQFQDESVVDDSQLPKDRFSAERLKGVDSTLKIQPAELGDSAMYLCASSQGHTEAFFGQGTRLTVV.

The chain carries TRBV5-1 and TRBJ2-7; a weak D match, TRBD2 (5 bases). Germline lookup yields CDR1 SGHRS and CDR2 YFSETQ. V lost 0 bases to trimming and J lost 3 bases, with 10 bases between them. The CDR3 extends over 14 amino acids. For the CDR3, the DNA is TGCGCCAGCAGCTTGGCCGGGGATCACTACGAGCAGTACTTC. Its translation is CASSLAGDHYEQYF. Drawing the rest from reference TRBV5-1 and TRBJ2-7, the complete variable domain is KAGVTQTPRYLIKTRGQQVTLSCSPISGHRSVSWYQQTPGQGLQFLFEYFSETQRNKGNFPGRFSGRQFSNSRSEMNVSTLELGDSALYLCASSLAGDHYEQYFGPGTRLTVT.

This clone was observed a few times. The rearrangement links TRBV7-9 to TRBJ2-7, with unresolved D. CDR1 is SEHNR, CDR2 FQNEAQ, per germline (reference sequence). Trimming pared 5 bases from V and 0 bases from J, leaving 8 bases between. CDR3 length: 13 residues. The CDR3 loop reads CASSQTSSYEQYF. CDR3 coding DNA: TGTGCCAGCAGCCAGACCAGCTCCTACGAGCAGTACTTC.

The rearrangement uses TRBV5-4 and TRBJ2-3; possibly TRBD1 or TRBD2 for D (5 bases each). The germline V gene encodes CDR1 SGHNT and CDR2 YYREEE (reference sequence). CDR3 length: 15 amino acids. The V gene lost 0 bases and the J gene lost 2 bases, with 10 bases spanning the gap. CDR3 residues: CASSLGGTHTDTQYF. The CDR3 bases are TGTGCCAGCAGCTTGGGGGGGACCCACACAGATACGCAGTATTTT.

V and J are TRBV5-6 and TRBJ2-1; D is unclear. This CDR3 spans 15 amino acids. CDR1 is SGHDT, CDR2 YYEEEE, per germline. V was cut by 4 bases and J by 3 bases, with 14 bases left in between. The CDR3: CASSGDINIYNEQFF. CDR3 bases: TGTGCCAGCAGCGGAGACATAAACATCTACAATGAGCAGTTCTTC.

The rearrangement uses TRBV27 and TRBJ2-1; no clear D gene. V lost 5 bases and J 5 bases, leaving 10 bases between the germline ends. Germline CDR1 reads MNHEY; CDR2 reads SMNVEV (reference sequence). This CDR3 is built from 13 residues. DNA of the CDR3: TGTGCCAGCAGTCCCACTGGAAACAATGAGCAGTTCTTC. Translation gives CASSPTGNNEQFF.

The chain joins TRBV4-1 to TRBJ2-3; D gene unclear. The CDR3 totals 11 residues. With 1 base removed from V and 6 bases from J, the gap between germline ends came to 2 bases. Germline CDR1 MGHRA, CDR2 YSYEKL. The CDR3 spells CASSQGDTQYF. The CDR3 nucleotides are TGCGCCAGCAGCCAAGGTGATACGCAGTATTTT.

This chain connects TRBV27 to TRBJ1-5; TRBD1 is a possible D gene (6 bases). This CDR3 has 14 residues. Per germline, CDR1 MNHEY and CDR2 SMNVEV (reference sequence). The V end lost 5 bases, the J end lost 3 bases, and 11 bases lay between the germline ends. The chain's CDR3 is CASSPQGFNQPQHF. CDR3 DNA sequence: TGTGCCAGCAGTCCACAGGGTTTCAATCAGCCCCAGCATTTT.

CDR3 sequence reads: CAIGLSSTNTEAFF. CDR3 nucleotide sequence: TGTGCCATTGGTTTGAGCAGTACAAACACTGAAGCTTTCTTT. The chain links TRBV10-3 to TRBJ1-1; D gene unclear. CDR1 and CDR2 from the germline V gene are ENHRY and SYGVKD. CDR3 size: 14 residues. Trimming took 9 bases from V and 2 from J, leaving 16 bases between them.

CDR3 loop: CASSSPFPPQETQYF. The CDR3 DNA reads TGTGCCAGCAGTTCCCCTTTTCCACCCCAAGAGACCCAGTACTTC. V gene TRBV6-9 combines with J gene TRBJ2-5; no firm D call. V gave up 4 bases and J gave up 1 base, with 13 bases separating them. CDR3 length equals 15 residues. Germline CDR1 MNHGY, CDR2 SVAAGI.

Here the CDR3 reads CASSELNSNQPQHF. Written as DNA, the CDR3 is TGCGCCAGCAGTGAGCTGAATAGCAATCAGCCCCAGCATTTT. This chain links TRBV10-2 with TRBJ1-5; D unresolved. Germline-derived CDR1 and CDR2 are WSHSY and SAAADI. The CDR3 consists of 14 residues. The V gene lost 2 bases and the J gene lost 0 bases, with 5 bases spanning the gap.